The T cell receptor beta chain described here comes from a study of beta chain features in type 1 diabetes. Every bit of the isolated RNA underwent reverse transcription, so sequencing read expressed TCRB transcripts. The protocol was immunoSEQ multiplex PCR, while the TCRdb copy is restricted to in-frame clones and leaves out a portion. The sample has about 900,000 clones, roughly 15% seen once; the top ten hold 0.023%. The V end lost 7 bases, the J end lost 0 bases, and 13 bases lay between the germline ends. The CDR3 contains 15 residues. CDR1 is SNHLY, CDR2 FYNNEI, per germline. The chain joins TRBV2 to TRBJ2-1; D remains unclear. The clonotype comes from a woman aged 18-29 years in good health. Sequencing input: naive CD4+ T cells from blood. In DNA, the CDR3 is TGTGCCAGCAACCTGGGGATTCCCTCCTACAATGAGCAGTTCTTC. It specifies CASNLGIPSYNEQFF.